The rows below give T cell receptor beta chains drawn from one sample of a study of cytomegalovirus exposure and HLA in healthy donors. Sequencing used immunoSEQ multiplex PCR; TCRdb keeps in-frame clones, though not all of them. Here the sample spans about 130,000 clones, 80% being singletons. Input material: PBMCs. Receptors were obtained from a woman aged 40-49 years in good health and CMV-seronegative. Each CDR3 is given with its conserved first and last residue. D genes are given only for firm matches. A clone size is listed for some rows: how often the clone was seen (once, few, many), or a class if it is expanded.

v_gene	j_gene	d_gene	abundance	CDR3nt	CDR3aa
TRBV5-4	TRBJ2-5	NA	once	TGTGCCAGCAGCTTGGCGCAGGCGGGACAAGAGACCCAGTACTTC	CASSLAQAGQETQYF
TRBV5-1	TRBJ2-7	TRBD2	NA	TGCGCCAGCAGCTTGGAGGGGGGACTAGCGGGGCTATGGGACGAGCAGTACTTC	CASSLEGGLAGLWDEQYF
TRBV1	TRBJ2-5	NA	NA	TGCACCAGCAGCCAAGTACTAGCGGGGCAAGAGACCCAGTACTTC	CTSSQVLAGQETQYF
TRBV5-4	TRBJ2-7	NA	NA	TGTGCCAGCAGCTCGGCCCGGGGAAACGAGCAGTACTTC	CASSSARGNEQYF
TRBV7-9	TRBJ1-2	TRBD1	NA	TGTGCCAGCAGCCAGACAGGGACTGGCTACACCTTC	CASSQTGTGYTF
TRBV7-9	TRBJ2-2	TRBD2	few	TGTGCCAGCAGCTTAGAGACAGCGGGGCTCGGGGAGCTGTTTTTT	CASSLETAGLGELFF
TRBV5-6	TRBJ1-1	TRBD1	NA	TGTGCCAGCAGCTGGGACAGGATAAACACTGAAGCTTTCTTT	CASSWDRINTEAFF
TRBV19	TRBJ1-5	TRBD1	NA	TGTGCCAGCACTGGACAGGGGGCTAACTGGAGCAATCAGCCCCAGCATTTT	CASTGQGANWSNQPQHF
TRBV4-1	TRBJ2-2	TRBD1	NA	TGCGCCAGCAGCCATTCGGGACAGGGAAAAACCGGGGAGCTGTTTTTT	CASSHSGQGKTGELFF
TRBV5-6	TRBJ2-1	NA	NA	TGTGCCAGCAGCTTGGGGCTAGGGGACTCATACAATGAGCAGTTCTTC	CASSLGLGDSYNEQFF
TRBV5-4	TRBJ2-7	NA	NA	TGTGCCAGCAGTTCGGATCCAGGTGGCTACGAGCAGTACTTC	CASSSDPGGYEQYF
TRBV5-1	TRBJ1-1	NA	few	TGCGCCAGCAGCTTGCTCTCTCCGGGGTACACTGAAGCTTTCTTT	CASSLLSPGYTEAFF
TRBV4-2	TRBJ1-1	NA	NA	TGTGCCAGCAGCCAAGAGGGGCCGGGGAACACTGAAGCTTTCTTT	CASSQEGPGNTEAFF
TRBV21-1	TRBJ1-6	NA	NA	TGTGCCAGCAGCAAACGCCCCGACTGGGACAGGGGCCCCTATTCACCCCTCCACTTT	CASSKRPDWDRGPYSPLHF
TRBV10-1	TRBJ2-3	NA	once	TGCGCCAGCAAAGAGGGCGGGAGCACAGATACGCAGTATTTT	CASKEGGSTDTQYF
TRBV4-3	TRBJ2-7	TRBD1	NA	TGCGCCAGCAGCCAAGATCCGGACAGGGTGAACGAGCAGTACTTC	CASSQDPDRVNEQYF
TRBV2	TRBJ2-7	TRBD1	NA	TGTGCCAGCAGTGACCCCGGAGGACAGGGGGCCTCCTACGAGCAGTACTTC	CASSDPGGQGASYEQYF
TRBV6-5	TRBJ1-6	TRBD1	NA	TGTGCCAGCAGTTACTCCCCAACAGGGGGGAATTCACCCCTCCACTTT	CASSYSPTGGNSPLHF
TRBV29-1	TRBJ2-1	TRBD2	NA	TGCAGCGTCACCCGCGGACTAGCGGGAGTTTTTGAGCAGTTCTTC	CSVTRGLAGVFEQFF
TRBV19	TRBJ1-5	NA	NA	TGTGCCAGTAGTATCTCGGAGTCCCATCAGCCCCAGCATTTT	CASSISESHQPQHF
TRBV21-1	TRBJ2-7	NA	few	TGTGCCAGCAGCAGGTCAGAACCCTCCTACGAGCAGTACTTC	CASSRSEPSYEQYF
TRBV2	TRBJ2-5	TRBD2	NA	TGTGCCAGCAGCTCAGGACTAGCGGGGAAGGAGACCCAGTACTTC	CASSSGLAGKETQYF
TRBV4-1	TRBJ1-1	TRBD1	NA	TGCGCCAGCAGCCAGGACGACAGGGCCCGGACTGAAGCTTTCTTT	CASSQDDRARTEAFF
TRBV25-1	TRBJ1-5	NA	NA	TGTGCCAGCAGTGGGCTGAATCAGCCCCAGCATTTT	CASSGLNQPQHF
TRBV11-1	TRBJ2-7	TRBD1	NA	TGTGCCAGCAGCCCAAGTGGGGGGACAGGGCGCGAGCAGTACTTC	CASSPSGGTGREQYF
TRBV7-9	TRBJ1-1	TRBD1	few	TGTGCCAGCAGCATTACAGGGGGCACTGAAGCTTTCTTT	CASSITGGTEAFF
TRBV4-1	TRBJ2-2	NA	once	TGCGCCAGCAGCCAAGGCAGGGCGAACACCGGGGAGCTGTTTTTT	CASSQGRANTGELFF
TRBV7-9	TRBJ1-1	NA	NA	TGTGCCAGCAGCTTAGCCTCGGGTGAAGCTTTCTTT	CASSLASGEAFF